This T cell receptor beta chain appears in the sequencing data of a study of control samples from healthy donors and cancer patients. Here immunoSEQ multiplex PCR was the method, and the copy in TCRdb shows in-frame clones only, minus some. The sample shows some 130,000 clones, 75% to 95% of them seen only once. The sequence derives from a man aged 18 to 29 in good health. The sequencing input was blood.

CDR3 sequence (DNA): TGTGCCAGCAGCTCGGACACGAATTCACCCCTCCACTTT. It yields the protein CASSSDTNSPLHF. This chain joins TRBV5-6 and TRBJ1-6, with D possibly TRBD1 on 5 matching bases. The CDR3 contains 13 residues. V was trimmed by 3 bases and J by 7 bases, leaving 8 bases between them. Germline V lookup: CDR1 SGHDT, CDR2 YYEEEE.